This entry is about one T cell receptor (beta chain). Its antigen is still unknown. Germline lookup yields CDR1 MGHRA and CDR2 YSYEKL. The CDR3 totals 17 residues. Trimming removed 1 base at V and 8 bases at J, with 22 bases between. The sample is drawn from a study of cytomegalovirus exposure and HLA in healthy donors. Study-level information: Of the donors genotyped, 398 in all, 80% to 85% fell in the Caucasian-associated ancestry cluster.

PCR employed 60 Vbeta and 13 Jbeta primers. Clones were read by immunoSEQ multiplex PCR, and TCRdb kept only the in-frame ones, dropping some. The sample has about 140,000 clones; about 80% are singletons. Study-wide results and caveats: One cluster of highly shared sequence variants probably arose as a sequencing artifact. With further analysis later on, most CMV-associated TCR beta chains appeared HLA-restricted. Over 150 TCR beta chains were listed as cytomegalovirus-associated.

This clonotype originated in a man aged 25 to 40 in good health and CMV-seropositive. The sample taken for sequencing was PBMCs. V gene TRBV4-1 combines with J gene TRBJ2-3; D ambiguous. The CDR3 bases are TGCGCCAGCAGCCAAGGTGCGACAAAGCCCGTCCCTACTACGCAGTATTTT. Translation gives CASSQGATKPVPTTQYF.